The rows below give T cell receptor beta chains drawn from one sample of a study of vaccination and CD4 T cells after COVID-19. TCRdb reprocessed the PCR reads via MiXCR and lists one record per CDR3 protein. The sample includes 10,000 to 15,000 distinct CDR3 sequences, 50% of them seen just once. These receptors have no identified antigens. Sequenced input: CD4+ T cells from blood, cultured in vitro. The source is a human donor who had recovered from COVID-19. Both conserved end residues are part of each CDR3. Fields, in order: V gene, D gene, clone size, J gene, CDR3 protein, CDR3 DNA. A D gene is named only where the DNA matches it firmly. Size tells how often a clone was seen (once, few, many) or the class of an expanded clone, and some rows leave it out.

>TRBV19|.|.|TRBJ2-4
CASRAREAQNIQYF
TGTGCCAGTAGGGCCCGCGAGGCCCAAAACATTCAGTACTTC
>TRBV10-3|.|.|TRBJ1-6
CAIILDGSDSPLHF
TGTGCCATCATCCTGGACGGTTCGGATTCACCCCTCCACTTT
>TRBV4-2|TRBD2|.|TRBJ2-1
CASSQEAGGGADEQFF
TGTGCCAGCAGCCAAGAGGCTGGCGGGGGGGCAGATGAGCAGTTCTTC
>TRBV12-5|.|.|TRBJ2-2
CASGFGQKTGELFF
TGTGCTAGTGGTTTCGGACAGAAAACCGGGGAGCTGTTTTTT
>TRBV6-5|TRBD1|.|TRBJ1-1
CASSSHRGSLEAFF
TGTGCCAGCAGTTCGCACAGGGGTTCCCTTGAAGCTTTCTTT
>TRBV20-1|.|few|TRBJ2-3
CSARAQAMSTDTQYF
TGCAGTGCTAGGGCCCAGGCGATGAGCACAGATACGCAGTATTTT
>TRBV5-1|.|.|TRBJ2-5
CASSLIGGRREETQYF
TGCGCCAGCAGCTTAATCGGGGGACGGAGGGAAGAGACCCAGTACTTC
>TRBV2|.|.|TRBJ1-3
CASRRGEQVLGNTIYF
TGTGCCAGCAGAAGAGGGGAACAGGTACTTGGAAACACCATATATTTT
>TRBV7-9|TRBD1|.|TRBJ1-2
CASSLSPGTAGYTF
TGTGCCAGCAGCCTCTCCCCCGGGACAGCCGGCTACACCTTC
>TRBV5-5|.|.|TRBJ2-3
CASSRPTGTTSTDTQYF
TGTGCCAGCAGCAGACCCACCGGGACAACCAGCACAGATACGCAGTATTTT
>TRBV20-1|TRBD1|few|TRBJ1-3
CSASKGARFGGNTIYF
TGCAGTGCTAGTAAGGGGGCGCGATTTGGTGGAAACACCATATATTTT
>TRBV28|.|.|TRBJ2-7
CASSLSEYEQYF
TGTGCCAGCAGTCTCTCAGAGTACGAGCAGTACTTC
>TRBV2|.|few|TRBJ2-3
CASSVGTPRMDTQYF
TGTGCCAGCAGTGTAGGAACCCCCCGCATGGATACGCAGTATTTT
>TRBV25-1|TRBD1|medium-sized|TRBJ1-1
CASSVAGQLKAFF
TGTGCCAGCAGTGTTGCGGGACAGCTTAAAGCTTTCTTT
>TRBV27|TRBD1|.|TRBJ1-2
CASRTYLGQGVYYGYTF
TGTGCCAGCAGAACCTACCTTGGACAGGGGGTTTACTATGGCTACACCTTC
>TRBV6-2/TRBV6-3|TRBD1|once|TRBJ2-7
CASSSPGTGIGEQYF
TGTGCCAGCAGTTCGCCCGGGACAGGGATAGGCGAGCAGTACTTC
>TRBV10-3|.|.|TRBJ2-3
CAISEARDSTDTQYF
TGTGCCATCAGTGAGGCCAGGGACTCCACAGATACGCAGTATTTT
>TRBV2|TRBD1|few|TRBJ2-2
CASSPGTGGSGELFF
TGTGCCAGCAGTCCCGGGACAGGGGGATCAGGGGAGCTGTTTTTT
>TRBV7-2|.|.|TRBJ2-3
CASSLAVFPVKDTQYF
TGTGCCAGCAGCTTAGCGGTATTCCCCGTTAAGGATACGCAGTATTTT
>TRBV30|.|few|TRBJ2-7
CAWSRGGRGLGEQYF
TGTGCCTGGAGTAGAGGTGGCAGGGGACTTGGCGAGCAGTACTTC
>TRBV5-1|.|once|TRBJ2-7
CASSPGHTYEQYF
TGCGCCAGCAGCCCTGGACATACCTACGAGCAGTACTTC
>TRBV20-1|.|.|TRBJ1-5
CSASGGRNQPQHF
TGCAGTGCTAGTGGTGGTCGAAATCAGCCCCAGCATTTT
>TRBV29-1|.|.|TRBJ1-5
CSVRSAGIDQPQHF
TGCAGCGTAAGATCGGCGGGAATCGATCAGCCCCAGCATTTT
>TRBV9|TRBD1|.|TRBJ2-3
CASSVDTGVDTQYF
TGTGCCAGCAGCGTAGACACAGGGGTAGATACGCAGTATTTT
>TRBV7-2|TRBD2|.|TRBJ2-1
CASSFTSGGGGEQFF
TGTGCCAGCAGCTTCACTAGCGGGGGGGGAGGTGAGCAGTTCTTC
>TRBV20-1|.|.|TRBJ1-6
CSARETEESSPLHF
TGCAGTGCTAGAGAAACTGAGGAATCCTCACCCCTCCACTTT
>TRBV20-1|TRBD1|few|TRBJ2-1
CSARRTGTSSYNEQFF
TGCAGTGCTAGAAGGACAGGCACGAGCTCCTACAATGAGCAGTTCTTC
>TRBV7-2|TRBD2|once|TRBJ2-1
CASSPATGTSGADEQFF
TGTGCCAGCAGCCCAGCAACCGGGACTAGCGGGGCTGATGAGCAGTTCTTC
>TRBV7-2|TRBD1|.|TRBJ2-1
CASSNRQGSNNEQFF
TGTGCCAGCAGCAACCGACAGGGATCAAACAATGAGCAGTTCTTC
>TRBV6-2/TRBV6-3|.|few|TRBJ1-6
CASNRGGELHF
TGTGCCAGCAACCGGGGGGGCGAACTCCACTTT
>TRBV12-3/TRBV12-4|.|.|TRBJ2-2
CASSRTWVTGTGLAGELFF
TGTGCCAGCAGCCGAACTTGGGTAACCGGGACTGGTTTAGCCGGGGAGCTGTTTTTT
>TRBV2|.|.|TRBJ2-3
CASGVTDTQYF
TGTGCCAGCGGTGTCACAGATACGCAGTATTTT
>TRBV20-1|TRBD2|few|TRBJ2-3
CSAKGLAGGQDTQYF
TGCAGTGCAAAGGGACTAGCGGGGGGGCAAGATACGCAGTATTTT
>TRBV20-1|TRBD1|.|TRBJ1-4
CSAPGTGGQKLFF
TGCAGTGCTCCCGGGACAGGGGGACAAAAACTGTTTTTT
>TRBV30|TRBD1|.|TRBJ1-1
CAWRDDLTGRTEAFF
TGTGCCTGGAGGGACGATTTGACAGGGAGGACTGAAGCTTTCTTT
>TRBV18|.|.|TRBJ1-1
CASGRGGEAFF
TGTGCCAGCGGCCGGGGAGGGGAAGCTTTCTTT
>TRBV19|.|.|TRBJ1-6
CASSISIRILNSPLHF
TGTGCCAGTAGTATTAGTATACGGATCCTTAATTCACCCCTCCACTTT
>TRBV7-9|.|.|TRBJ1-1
CASSPDVGFISTEAFF
TGTGCCAGCAGCCCGGATGTGGGATTTATCAGCACTGAAGCTTTCTTT
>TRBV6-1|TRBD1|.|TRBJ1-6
CASSERGQGQNSPLHF
TGTGCCAGCAGTGAACGCGGACAGGGGCAAAATTCACCCCTCCACTTT
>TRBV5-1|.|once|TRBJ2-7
CASSLPGVGGYEQYF
TGCGCCAGCAGCTTGCCAGGGGTAGGTGGGTACGAGCAGTACTTC
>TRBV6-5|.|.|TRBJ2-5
CASSYTLGSETQYF
TGTGCCAGCAGTTACACCCTTGGCTCAGAGACCCAGTACTTC
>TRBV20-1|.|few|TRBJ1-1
CSAPKDTYTEAFF
TGCAGTGCCCCAAAGGACACCTACACTGAAGCTTTCTTT
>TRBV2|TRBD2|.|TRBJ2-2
CASSPSGGPNTGELFF
TGTGCCAGCAGTCCCAGCGGGGGGCCGAACACCGGGGAGCTGTTTTTT
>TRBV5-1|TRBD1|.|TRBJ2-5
CASQAPGQGTKYQETQYF
TGCGCCAGCCAAGCCCCGGGACAGGGGACAAAGTACCAAGAGACCCAGTACTTC
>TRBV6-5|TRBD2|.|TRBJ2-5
CASSYSTWDRTSGEVTQYF
TGTGCCAGCAGTTACTCTACCTGGGACCGGACTAGCGGGGAGGTGACCCAGTACTTC
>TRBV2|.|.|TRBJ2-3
CASSVVAADTQYF
TGTGCCAGCAGTGTAGTAGCAGCAGATACGCAGTATTTT